The sequence of this T cell receptor (beta chain) was determined in a study of identical twins. The germline V gene has CDR1 MNHEY and CDR2 SVGEGT. Trimming removed 8 bases from V and 2 bases from J; junction bases left unmatched: 1. The CDR3 is 12 residues long. Each CDR3 protein gets one entry after TCRdb re-called the 5' RACE reads with MiXCR. The sample lists 420,000 or so distinct CDR3 sequences; around 20% were seen once. Study outcomes and limitations: Interpretation of the results relied on cross-sectional statistical analysis and not on following the same donors. Models underestimated TCR alpha sharing (out-of-frame) in monozygotic twins.

This clonotype showed up just a few times. Its antigen remains unknown. The clonotype originates from a man in his forties or fifties in good health. The sequencing input was naive T cells sorted from blood. This chain joins TRBV6-2 or TRBV6-3 and TRBJ2-7, with 9 bases identical to TRBD1. Here the CDR3 DNA reads TGTGCCAGCGGACAGGGGACCTACGAGCAGTACTTC. Its protein product is CASGQGTYEQYF.